This T cell receptor beta chain originates from a study of T cell changes during pregnancy in multiple sclerosis. Some clones are missing from TCRdb's copy, which holds only in-frame ones; the method was immunoSEQ multiplex PCR. In the table there are about 60,000 clones, approximately 92% of which are singletons. Germline V gene data show CDR1 as MGHDK and CDR2 as SYGVNS. V was trimmed by 9 bases and J by 8 bases, leaving 22 bases between them. CDR3 length equals 14 residues. The sequence was obtained from a female donor with multiple sclerosis, enrolled in a pregnancy study. Sample: peripheral blood, taken in the first trimester of pregnancy. The chain combines TRBV25-1 with TRBJ1-2, with D maybe TRBD1 (6 bases). CDR3 sequence reads: CASQKDSSLGGYTF. As DNA, the CDR3 is TGTGCCAGTCAGAAGGACAGTTCCCTAGGGGGCTACACCTTC.